What follows are 16 T cell receptor beta chains derived from one specimen sequenced in a study of blood T cell repertoires in COVID-19. Profiled with immunoSEQ multiplex PCR; TCRdb holds only in-frame clones, not every one. The table has around 37,000 clones, roughly 88% seen once. The sequenced sample was peripheral blood. Receptor source: a human donor in a cohort sampled during active COVID-19.

The rearrangement links TRBV7-9 to TRBJ2-7, with 9 nucleotides matching TRBD1. The germline gives CDR1 SEHNR, CDR2 FQNEAQ (reference sequence). CDR3 size: 15 residues. Trimming at V came to 1 base and at J to 4 bases, leaving 5 bases not matched to a gene. This CDR3 reads CASSLEDRGWYEQYF. In nucleotides, the CDR3 is TGTGCCAGCAGCTTAGAGGACAGGGGTTGGTACGAGCAGTACTTC.

The chain combines TRBV24-1 with TRBJ2-3; D may be TRBD2 (6 bases). V dropped 3 bases and J dropped 6 bases, with 15 bases sitting between them. Germline V gene sequence: CDR1 KGHDR, CDR2 SFDVKD. The CDR3 sequence is 15 residues long. The CDR3 nucleotides read TGTGCCACCAGTGATAGCGCCTTGCGGGGTGATACGCAGTATTTT. This encodes CATSDSALRGDTQYF.

The chain links TRBV9 to TRBJ1-3; 8 bases agree with TRBD1. Germline CDR1 and CDR2: SGDLS and YYNGEE. The V gene end was trimmed by 0 bases and the J gene end by 6 bases; junction bases not matched to a gene: 14. There are 18 residues in the CDR3. CDR3 bases: TGTGCCAGCAGCGTAGACTGGACAGGGATATCGGAGGAAAACACCATATATTTT. It codes for CASSVDWTGISEENTIYF. Using reference TRBV9 and TRBJ1-3 for the parts outside the CDR3, the full variable domain is DSGVTQTPKHLITATGQRVTLRCSPRSGDLSVYWYQQSLDQGLQFLIQYYNGEERAKGNILERFSAQQFPDLHSELNLSSLELGDSALYFCASSVDWTGISEENTIYFGEGSWLTVV.

The chain links TRBV10-2 to TRBJ2-3; 7 bases agree with TRBD2. Germline CDR1 and CDR2: WSHSY and SAAADI. This CDR3 has 16 residues. Trimming took 4 bases from V and 0 from J; bases not matched to a gene: 7. The CDR3 nucleotides are TGCGCCAGCAGTGTCGTTAGCGGGTCTAGCACAGATACGCAGTATTTT. Its translation: CASSVVSGSSTDTQYF.

This sequence joins TRBV5-1 and TRBJ1-4; 10 nucleotides line up with TRBD1. The CDR3 totals 17 residues. Germline values: CDR1 SGHRS, CDR2 YFSETQ. The V gene end was trimmed by 7 bases and the J gene end by 7 bases; junction bases not matched to a gene: 16. The CDR3 sequence: CASGPGQGQFSPEKLFF. Written as DNA, the CDR3 is TGCGCCAGCGGACCGGGACAGGGGCAATTCTCGCCTGAAAAACTGTTTTTT.

The V gene is TRBV4-2, the J gene TRBJ2-2; 7 bases are shared with TRBD2. V shed 0 bases and J 2 bases; nucleotides not matched to a gene: 3. CDR1 is LGHNA, CDR2 YNFKEQ, per germline. CDR3 size: 16 residues. The CDR3 region has the DNA TGTGCCAGCAGCCAAGAAGCGGGGCAAAACACCGGGGAGCTGTTTTTT. Translating gives CASSQEAGQNTGELFF.

The chain is built from TRBV11-2 and TRBJ2-7, with a tentative D call TRBD1 (5 bases). Germline CDR1 is SGHAT and CDR2 is FQNNGV. V shed 1 base and J shed 3 bases, with 10 bases lying between them. The CDR3 covers 14 residues. The CDR3 region has the DNA TGTGCCAGCAGCTTAGGCAGGGTTTTCTACGAGCAGTACTTC. It codes for CASSLGRVFYEQYF.

The chain couples TRBV7-9 to TRBJ2-1; 8 nucleotides align to TRBD2. The germline CDR1 and CDR2 sequences are SEHNR and FQNEAQ (reference sequence). The CDR3 runs to 12 residues. V was clipped by 5 bases and J by 9 bases; unmatched bases: 3. CDR3 coding DNA: TGTGCCAGCAGCACAACTAGCGGTGAGCAGTTCTTC. Translation: CASSTTSGEQFF.

V gene TRBV10-1 combines with J gene TRBJ2-1, with 12 bases that match TRBD1. Per the germline V gene, CDR1 is WNHNN and CDR2 is SYGVQD (reference sequence). The J segment lost 6 bases and the V segment lost 9 bases, leaving 15 bases of the junction unmatched. The CDR3 totals 17 residues. The CDR3 coding sequence is TGCGCCAGACTTCTCGGGGGACAGGGGGCGCGAGGCAATGAGCAGTTCTTC. Encoded protein: CARLLGGQGARGNEQFF.

The V gene is TRBV4-1, the J gene TRBJ1-4; TRBD1 matches 8 bases. J was trimmed by 5 bases and V by 5 bases; bases with no gene match: 7. The CDR3 runs to 15 residues. Looked up from germline, CDR1 is MGHRA and CDR2 is YSYEKL. CDR3 residues: CASSDPRQGNEKLFF. DNA of the CDR3: TGCGCCAGCAGCGATCCCCGACAGGGGAATGAAAAACTGTTTTTT.

The chain joins TRBV2 to TRBJ1-2; no definite D call. The CDR3 is 16 amino acids. Germline-derived CDR1 and CDR2 are SNHLY and FYNNEI. V dropped 1 base and J dropped 2 bases, with 14 bases sitting between them. The CDR3 protein is CASSEGPPVGNYGYTF. The CDR3 DNA sequence: TGTGCCAGCAGTGAAGGGCCGCCGGTCGGGAACTATGGCTACACCTTC.

The V call is TRBV11-2, the J call TRBJ2-5; TRBD2 matches at 8 bases. J gave up 0 bases and V 3 bases, and 12 bases lay outside the gene matches. This CDR3 is 18 amino acids long. CDR1 is SGHAT and CDR2 is FQNNGV in the germline V gene. CDR3 bases: TGTGCCAGCAGCTTTAGGGGCCGGTTAGCGGGGAACCAAGAGACCCAGTACTTC. Translation: CASSFRGRLAGNQETQYF.

The chain couples TRBV5-1 to TRBJ2-7; D not resolved. The germline CDR1 and CDR2 sequences are SGHRS and YFSETQ. The CDR3 covers 12 residues. Trimming shortened V by 2 bases and J by 4 bases, and 7 bases separated the two germline ends. The chain's CDR3 is CASSFGGYEQYF. For the CDR3, the DNA is TGCGCCAGCAGCTTCGGCGGTTACGAGCAGTACTTC.

The V and J genes are TRBV6-6 and TRBJ2-2; maybe TRBD2 (6 bases). The CDR3 extends over 14 amino acids. Trimming took 5 bases from V and 4 from J, leaving 11 bases between them. Per the germline V gene, CDR1 is MNHNY and CDR2 is SVGAGI (reference sequence). CDR3 DNA: TGTGCCAGCAGTCCCGTGGGGGGCACCGGGGAGCTGTTTTTT. Translating gives CASSPVGGTGELFF.

The CDR3 region is CASSHQHRGFNEKLFF. The CDR3 DNA reads as TGTGCCAGCAGTCATCAACACAGGGGTTTTAATGAAAAACTGTTTTTT. The V gene is TRBV28, the J gene TRBJ1-4; the match to TRBD1 covers 7 bases. Germline V gives CDR1 MDHEN, CDR2 SYDVKM. The ends lost 5 bases at V and 4 bases at J; junction bases unmatched: 10. This CDR3 spans 16 amino acids.

This rearrangement joins TRBV6-6 to TRBJ1-1; D unresolved. This CDR3 contains 14 residues. V dropped 0 bases and J dropped 1 base, with 6 bases sitting between them. Per the germline V gene, CDR1 is MNHNY and CDR2 is SVGAGI (reference sequence). The CDR3 DNA is TGTGCCAGCAGTTACTCCGGTACGAACACTGAAGCTTTCTTT. The encoded protein is CASSYSGTNTEAFF.